This entry describes one T cell receptor beta chain. Its binding antigen is unknown. No much larger clone exists at a distance of one base, and base qualities are not known. The entire isolated RNA was reverse transcribed using the High Capacity cDNA Reverse Transcription Kit, and thus expressed TCRB transcripts were sequenced. Deep immunoSEQ sequencing was performed on naive, central memory and regulatory T cell samples, with an average of roughly 3.5 million total reads per sample. After sorted cells were lysed in RLT buffer, RNA was extracted with DNase-treated RNeasy Micro or Mini kits, with the choice depending on cell number. To prevent cross-contamination, each cell subset was processed individually, whereas patient and healthy donor samples were processed jointly. Using the immunoSEQ multiplex PCR, TCRB sequences were amplified from cDNA into 87-bp fragments spanning the CDR3 region. The amplicons were sequenced using the Illumina HiSeq platform. On the authors' methods: Synthetic template baselines were used to correct PCR bias computationally, reads within Hamming distance 2 were collapsed together, and singletons that could not be merged were discarded. By aligning reads against IMGT, V, D and J genes, CDR3 length, and insertions or deletions at six rearrangement sites were assigned. Within each subset, clonotype counts were normalized to sorted cell number, and only after that were true diversity and Gini coefficients computed with the tcR R package. The overlap coefficient, calculated on TCRB nucleotide sequences, was used to quantify repertoire sharing. TCRdb stores this immuneACCESS table with in-frame sequences only. Part of the clones is absent; in the studies checked, under half of the shortfall reflects unresolved V genes, and no reason is known for the rest. V and J calls plus clone size are reproduced from that table; the DNA served to infer D and trimming. The sample profile shows 150,000 to 160,000 clones; over 8.5% of them were found once. The ten largest clones add up to 2% to 2.5% of the sample.

V loses 7 bases, J loses 0 bases, and the germline ends lie 12 bases apart. CDR3 length: 14 amino acids, cysteine to phenylalanine. The read is trimmed to its CDR3 DNA, 42 bases read in frame from base 1. CDR1 and CDR2 were assigned from the germline V gene as MNHNS and SASEGT. This sample is part of a study of beta chain features in type 1 diabetes listed by TCRdb under 2018. With regard to the full study: Mean age, gender distribution, total cell number and subset yield were not different between patients and healthy donors. A total of over 90,000,000 sorted cells were examined across all samples, and a strong correlation was observed between cell number per subset and RNA yield. In the study, recently diagnosed type 1 diabetes patients and matched healthy donors were compared on the TCRB repertoires of their sorted circulating CD4+ T cell subsets. Regulatory and stem cell-like memory subsets were obtained from only 8 patients and roughly eight healthy donors, while naive and central memory subsets were obtained from all 30 or so donors.

Study-wide conclusions, independent of this receptor: Type 1 diabetes patients showed a moderate but significant shortening of TCRB CDR3 length in all four CD4+ subsets. Sequencing cDNA rather than genomic DNA could over-represent highly expressing activated cells, although activation and CD3 levels did not differ between groups. Only small numbers of individuals were included in the HLA sub-analyses, which left unresolved whether HLA type had any influence on TCRB rearrangement. Patients with type 1 diabetes made fewer insertions and deleted more nucleotides at VDJ recombination sites, implying thymic rearrangement abnormalities. Naive, central memory and regulatory TCRB repertoires appeared to be more similar among patients than among healthy donors. PCR may preferentially amplify shorter templates, but because patient and control samples were amplified and corrected together, any resulting skew would affect both groups equally.

Each donor gave one peripheral blood draw, roughly 0.12 L on average, collected into heparinised tubes. Naive, central memory, regulatory and stem cell-like memory CD4+ T cells were sorted on a BD FACSAria II using a panel including CD45RO, CCR7, CD25, CD127, CD95 and CD27. A purity above 95% was achieved for all sorted populations. PBMCs were isolated immediately by Lymphoprep density gradient centrifugation and stained directly without culture. So that batch effects would be minimized, each experiment stained and sorted samples in pairs, pairing one healthy donor with one patient. The V and J genes are TRBV6-1 and TRBJ2-5; the D gene may be TRBD1 or TRBD2, since each aligns over 5 bases. The specimen was central memory CD4+ T cells from blood. This TCR was sampled from a man in his late teens or twenties in good health. This receptor carries the CDR3 CASTPGRNQETQYF. The DNA sequence is TGTGCCAGCACCCCGGGACGGAACCAAGAGACCCAGTACTTC.